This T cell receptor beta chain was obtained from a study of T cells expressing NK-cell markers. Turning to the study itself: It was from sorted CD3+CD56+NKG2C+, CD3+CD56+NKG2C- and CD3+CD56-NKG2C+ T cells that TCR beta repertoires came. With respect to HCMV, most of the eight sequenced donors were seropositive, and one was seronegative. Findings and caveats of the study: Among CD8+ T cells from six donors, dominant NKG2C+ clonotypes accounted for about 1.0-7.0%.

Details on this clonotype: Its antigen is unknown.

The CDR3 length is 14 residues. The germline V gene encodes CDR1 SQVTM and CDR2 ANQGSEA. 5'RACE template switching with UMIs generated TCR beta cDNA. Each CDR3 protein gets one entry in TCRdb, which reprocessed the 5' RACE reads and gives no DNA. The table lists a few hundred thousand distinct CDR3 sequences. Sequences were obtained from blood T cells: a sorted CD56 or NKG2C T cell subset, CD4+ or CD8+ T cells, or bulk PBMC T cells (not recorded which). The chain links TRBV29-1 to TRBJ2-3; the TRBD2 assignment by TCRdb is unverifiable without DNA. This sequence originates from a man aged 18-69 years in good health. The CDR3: CSVDKALHTDTQYF.